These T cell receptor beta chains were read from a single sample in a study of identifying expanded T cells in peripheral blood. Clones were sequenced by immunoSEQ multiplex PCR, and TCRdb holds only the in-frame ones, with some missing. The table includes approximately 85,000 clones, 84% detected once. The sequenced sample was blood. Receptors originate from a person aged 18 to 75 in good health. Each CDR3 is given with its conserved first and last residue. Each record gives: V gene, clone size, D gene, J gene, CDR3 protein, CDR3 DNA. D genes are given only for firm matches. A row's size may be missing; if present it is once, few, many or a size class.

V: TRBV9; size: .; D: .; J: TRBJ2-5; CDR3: CASSVGSVEETQYF; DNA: TGTGCCAGCAGCGTAGGGTCCGTAGAAGAGACCCAGTACTTC
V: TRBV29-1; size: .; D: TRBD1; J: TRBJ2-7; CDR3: CSVEDQDRGYEQYF; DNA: TGCAGCGTTGAAGATCAGGACAGGGGCTACGAGCAGTACTTC
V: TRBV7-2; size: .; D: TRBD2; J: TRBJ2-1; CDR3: CASSILAGGSVRNEQFF; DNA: TGTGCCAGCAGCATCCTAGCGGGAGGCAGTGTTCGCAATGAGCAGTTCTTC
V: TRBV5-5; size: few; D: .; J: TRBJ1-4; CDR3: CASSWRGLQGGEKLFF; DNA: TGTGCCAGCAGCTGGAGAGGTTTGCAGGGTGGTGAAAAACTGTTTTTT
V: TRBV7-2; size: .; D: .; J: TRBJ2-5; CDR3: CASSLGAVRETQYF; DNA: TGTGCCAGCAGCCTAGGGGCGGTGCGAGAGACCCAGTACTTC
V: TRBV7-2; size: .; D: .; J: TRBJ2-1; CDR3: CASSAGAYNEQFF; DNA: TGTGCCAGCAGCGCCGGGGCCTACAATGAGCAGTTCTTC
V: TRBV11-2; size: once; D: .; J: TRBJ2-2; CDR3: CASLRGDGWAGELFF; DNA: TGTGCCAGCCTAAGAGGTGACGGTTGGGCCGGGGAGCTGTTTTTT
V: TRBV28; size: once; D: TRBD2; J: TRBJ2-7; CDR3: CASSLFGGTSGRALDREQYF; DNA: TGTGCCAGCAGTTTATTTGGCGGGACTAGCGGGAGGGCCCTTGATCGCGAGCAGTACTTC
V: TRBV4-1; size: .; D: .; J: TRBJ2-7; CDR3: CASSQLLGHNIRTNSYEQYF; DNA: TGCGCCAGCAGCCAACTGTTGGGACACAACATCAGGACTAACTCCTACGAGCAGTACTTC
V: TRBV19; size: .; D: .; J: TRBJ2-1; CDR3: CASSMQVSTYNEQFF; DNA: TGTGCCAGTAGTATGCAGGTCTCAACCTACAATGAGCAGTTCTTC
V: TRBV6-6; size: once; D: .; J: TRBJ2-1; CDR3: CASRTTVANNEQFF; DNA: TGTGCCAGCAGGACAACGGTGGCCAACAATGAGCAGTTCTTC
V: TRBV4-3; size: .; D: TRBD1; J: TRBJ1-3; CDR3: CASSQDRRGLGNTIYF; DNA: TGCGCCAGCAGCCAAGATAGAAGGGGGCTTGGAAACACCATATATTTT
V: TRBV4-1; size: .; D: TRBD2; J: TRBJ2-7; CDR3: CASSFRLAGVVSNEQYF; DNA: TGCGCCAGCAGCTTTAGACTAGCGGGAGTGGTTAGCAACGAGCAGTACTTC
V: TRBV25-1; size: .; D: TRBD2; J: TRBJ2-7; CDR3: CASSEFQREVDEQYF; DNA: TGTGCCAGCAGTGAATTTCAGCGGGAGGTGGACGAGCAGTACTTC
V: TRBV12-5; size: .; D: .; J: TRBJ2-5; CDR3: CASGFGTHQETQYF; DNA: TGTGCTAGTGGTTTCGGGACTCACCAAGAGACCCAGTACTTC
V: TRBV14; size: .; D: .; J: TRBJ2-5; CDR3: CASSQDLSAPETQYF; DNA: TGTGCCAGCAGCCAAGATCTAAGCGCCCCCGAGACCCAGTACTTC
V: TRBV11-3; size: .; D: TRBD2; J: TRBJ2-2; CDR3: CASSPRRLAGNTGELFF; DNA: TGTGCCAGCAGCCCCCGCCGACTAGCGGGGAACACCGGGGAGCTGTTTTTT
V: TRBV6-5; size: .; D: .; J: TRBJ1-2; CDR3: CASSYGAGGDGYTF; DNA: TGTGCCAGCAGTTACGGGGCGGGGGGAGATGGCTACACCTTC
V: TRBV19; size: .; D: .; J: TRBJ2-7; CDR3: CASSMTRGRHEQYF; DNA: TGTGCCAGTAGTATGACCAGGGGACGGCACGAGCAGTACTTC
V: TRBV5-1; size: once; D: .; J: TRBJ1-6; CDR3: CASRGGGVNSPLHF; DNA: TGCGCCAGCCGAGGTGGCGGGGTTAATTCACCCCTCCACTTT
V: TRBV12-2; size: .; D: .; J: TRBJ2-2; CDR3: CASRPGTVTGTGELFF; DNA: TGTGCAAGTCGCCCCGGGACAGTTACGGGCACCGGGGAGCTGTTTTTT
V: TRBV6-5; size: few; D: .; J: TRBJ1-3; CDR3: CASGGGSGNTIYF; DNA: TGTGCCAGCGGTGGGGGATCTGGAAACACCATATATTTT
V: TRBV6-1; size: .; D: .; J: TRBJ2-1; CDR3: CASAAGSSYNEQFF; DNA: TGTGCCAGCGCGGCGGGAAGCTCCTACAATGAGCAGTTCTTC
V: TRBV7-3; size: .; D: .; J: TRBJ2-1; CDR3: CASSLGPNNEQFF; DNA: TGTGCCAGCAGCCTAGGACCGAACAATGAGCAGTTCTTC
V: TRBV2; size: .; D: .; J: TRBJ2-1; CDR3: CASSERQGSYNEQFF; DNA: TGTGCCAGCAGTGAAAGGCAGGGCTCCTACAATGAGCAGTTCTTC
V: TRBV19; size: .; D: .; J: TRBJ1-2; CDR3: CASSARDGGYGYTF; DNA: TGTGCCAGTAGTGCCCGGGACGGAGGCTATGGCTACACCTTC
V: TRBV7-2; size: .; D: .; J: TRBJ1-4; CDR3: CASSYMLATNEKLFF; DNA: TGTGCCAGCAGCTATATGCTTGCAACTAATGAAAAACTGTTTTTT
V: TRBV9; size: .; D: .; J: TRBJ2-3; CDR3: CASSVVASHNTDTQYF; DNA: TGTGCCAGCAGCGTAGTAGCCAGCCACAACACAGATACGCAGTATTTT
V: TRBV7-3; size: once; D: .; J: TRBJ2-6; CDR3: CASSLDSSGANVLTF; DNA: TGTGCCAGCAGCTTAGACAGCTCTGGGGCCAACGTCCTGACTTTC
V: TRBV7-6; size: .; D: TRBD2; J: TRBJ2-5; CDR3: CASSAGGGAETQYF; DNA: TGTGCCAGCAGCGCGGGAGGAGGAGCGGAGACCCAGTACTTC
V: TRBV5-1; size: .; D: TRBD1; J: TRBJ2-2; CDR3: CASSLDTGGTGELFF; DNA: TGCGCCAGCAGCTTGGACACAGGGGGGACCGGGGAGCTGTTTTTT
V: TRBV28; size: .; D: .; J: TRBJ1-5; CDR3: CASRTGGTVLPSNQPQHF; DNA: TGTGCCAGCAGGACAGGTGGAACTGTTCTCCCTAGCAATCAGCCCCAGCATTTT
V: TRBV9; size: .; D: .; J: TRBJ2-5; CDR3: CASSVGWERETQYF; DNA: TGTGCCAGCAGCGTAGGGTGGGAGCGGGAGACCCAGTACTTC
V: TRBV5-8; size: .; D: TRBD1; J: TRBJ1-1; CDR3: CASSEGQVNTEAFF; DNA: TGTGCCAGCAGCGAGGGACAGGTGAACACTGAAGCTTTCTTT
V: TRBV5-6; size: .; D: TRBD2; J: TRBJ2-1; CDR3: CASSFLSGSDNEQFF; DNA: TGTGCCAGCAGCTTTCTTAGCGGGAGTGACAATGAGCAGTTCTTC
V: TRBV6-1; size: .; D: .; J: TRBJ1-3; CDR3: CASSAGQGRSGNTIYF; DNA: TGTGCCAGCAGTGCAGGTCAAGGGCGCTCTGGAAACACCATATATTTT
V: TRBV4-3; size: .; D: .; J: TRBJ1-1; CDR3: CASSQEGGPHQAFF; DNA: TGCGCCAGCAGCCAAGAAGGGGGTCCCCACCAAGCTTTCTTT
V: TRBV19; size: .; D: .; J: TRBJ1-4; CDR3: CASSIQGGREKLFF; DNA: TGTGCCAGTAGTATACAGGGTGGTCGTGAAAAACTGTTTTTT
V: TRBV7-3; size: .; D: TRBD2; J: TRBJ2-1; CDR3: CASSQGVAGAEQFF; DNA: TGTGCCAGCAGCCAAGGAGTAGCGGGAGCTGAGCAGTTCTTC
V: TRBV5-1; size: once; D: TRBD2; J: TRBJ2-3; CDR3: CASSRGLAGYLEGTDTQYF; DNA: TGCGCCAGCAGCCGAGGACTAGCGGGATATTTAGAGGGCACAGATACGCAGTATTTT
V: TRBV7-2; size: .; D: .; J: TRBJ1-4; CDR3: CASRPDVSANEKLFF; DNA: TGTGCCAGCAGGCCGGACGTGTCGGCTAATGAAAAACTGTTTTTT
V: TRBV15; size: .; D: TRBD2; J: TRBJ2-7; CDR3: CATSSPRTSGPYEQYF; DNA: TGTGCCACCAGCAGCCCCAGGACTAGCGGTCCCTACGAGCAGTACTTC
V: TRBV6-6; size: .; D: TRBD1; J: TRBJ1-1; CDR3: CASARDRDVVEAFF; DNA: TGTGCCAGCGCGCGGGACAGGGACGTCGTTGAAGCTTTCTTT
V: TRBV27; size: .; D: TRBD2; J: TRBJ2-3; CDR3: CAIGPSGGYTQYF; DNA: TGTGCCATCGGGCCTAGCGGAGGGTATACGCAGTATTTT
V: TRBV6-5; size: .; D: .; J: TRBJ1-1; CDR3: CASTWTAMNTEAFF; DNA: TGTGCCAGCACCTGGACAGCCATGAACACTGAAGCTTTCTTT